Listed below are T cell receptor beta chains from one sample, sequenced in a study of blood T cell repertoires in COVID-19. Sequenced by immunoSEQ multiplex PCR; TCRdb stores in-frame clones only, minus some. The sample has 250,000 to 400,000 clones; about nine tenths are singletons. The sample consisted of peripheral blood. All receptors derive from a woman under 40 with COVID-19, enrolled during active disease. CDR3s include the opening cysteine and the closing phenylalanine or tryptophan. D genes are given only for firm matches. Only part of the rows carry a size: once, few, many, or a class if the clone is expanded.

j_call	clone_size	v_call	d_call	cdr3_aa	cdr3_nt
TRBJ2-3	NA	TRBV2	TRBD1	CASRTGTGGTDTQYF	TGTGCCAGCAGGACCGGGACAGGGGGAACAGATACGCAGTATTTT
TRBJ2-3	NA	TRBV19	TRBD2	CASSPGLAGGNTQYF	TGTGCCAGTAGTCCGGGACTAGCGGGAGGTAATACGCAGTATTTT
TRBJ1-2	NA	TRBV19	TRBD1	CASSVFRGDFGYTF	TGTGCCAGTAGTGTGTTCAGGGGGGACTTTGGCTACACCTTC
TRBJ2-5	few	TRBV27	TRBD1	CASSSPGTGDGKTQYF	TGTGCCAGCAGTTCCCCCGGGACAGGGGACGGAAAGACCCAGTACTTC
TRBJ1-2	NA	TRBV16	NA	CASSQKGQSYGYTF	TGTGCCAGCAGCCAAAAAGGACAGAGCTATGGCTACACCTTC
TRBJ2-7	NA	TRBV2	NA	CASSVHTGTPSYEQYF	TGTGCCAGCAGCGTACATACCGGGACTCCCTCCTACGAGCAGTACTTC
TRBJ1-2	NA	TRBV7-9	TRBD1	CASSYGTGGEYGYTF	TGTGCCAGCAGCTATGGGACAGGGGGCGAGTATGGCTACACCTTC
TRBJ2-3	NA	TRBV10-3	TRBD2	CAISEKREGTDTQYF	TGTGCCATCAGTGAAAAGCGGGAGGGCACAGATACGCAGTATTTT
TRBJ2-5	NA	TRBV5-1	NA	CASSLGSGETQYF	TGCGCCAGCAGCTTAGGGAGTGGGGAGACCCAGTACTTC
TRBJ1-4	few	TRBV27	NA	CASSLGFDGINEKLFF	TGTGCCAGCAGTTTAGGGTTTGACGGGATTAATGAAAAACTGTTTTTT
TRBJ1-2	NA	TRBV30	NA	CAFKLPYYGYTF	TGTGCCTTCAAACTGCCATATTATGGCTACACCTTC
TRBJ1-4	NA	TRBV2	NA	CASKGRVEGKLFF	TGTGCCAGCAAGGGCAGGGTGGAAGGAAAACTGTTTTTT
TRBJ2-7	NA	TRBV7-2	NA	CASSLRGQTYSYEQYF	TGTGCCAGCAGCCTTCGCGGACAGACCTACTCCTACGAGCAGTACTTC
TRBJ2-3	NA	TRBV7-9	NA	CASSLTPGGGNTDTQYF	TGTGCCAGCAGCTTAACCCCTGGTGGAGGGAATACAGATACGCAGTATTTT
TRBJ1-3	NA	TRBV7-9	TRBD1	CASSMDRASSGNTIYF	TGTGCCAGCAGCATGGACAGGGCTTCCTCTGGAAACACCATATATTTT
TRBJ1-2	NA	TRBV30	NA	CAWPRGVDGYTF	TGTGCCTGGCCCCGGGGGGTCGACGGCTACACCTTC
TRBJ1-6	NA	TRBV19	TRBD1	CASSPTGGSGNSPLHF	TGTGCCAGTAGTCCAACAGGGGGATCGGGTAATTCACCCCTCCACTTT
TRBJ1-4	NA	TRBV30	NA	CAWFDRNNEKLFF	TGTGCCTGGTTCGACAGGAATAATGAAAAACTGTTTTTT
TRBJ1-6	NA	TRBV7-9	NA	CASSLEVASPLHF	TGTGCCAGCAGCTTAGAGGTAGCTTCACCCCTCCACTTT
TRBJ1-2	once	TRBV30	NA	CAWSVFNGGYTF	TGTGCCTGGAGTGTCTTCAACGGTGGCTACACCTTC
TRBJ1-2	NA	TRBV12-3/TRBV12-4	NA	CASSLGAVYGYTF	TGTGCCAGCAGTTTAGGGGCAGTCTATGGCTACACCTTC
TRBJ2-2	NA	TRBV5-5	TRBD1	CASRTGQSANTGELFF	TGTGCCAGCAGGACGGGACAGTCAGCAAACACCGGGGAGCTGTTTTTT
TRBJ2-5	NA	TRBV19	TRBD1	CASTDDRQGRRETQYF	TGTGCCAGTACCGACGATCGACAGGGGAGGAGGGAGACCCAGTACTTC
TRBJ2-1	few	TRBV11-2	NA	CASSLVEGAYNEQFF	TGTGCCAGCAGCTTAGTTGAGGGAGCCTACAATGAGCAGTTCTTC
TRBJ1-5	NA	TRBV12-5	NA	CASGLVLSGDSNQPQHF	TGTGCTAGTGGTTTGGTACTATCAGGGGATAGCAATCAGCCCCAGCATTTT
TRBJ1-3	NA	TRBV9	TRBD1	CASSPDRGVLGNTIYF	TGTGCCAGCAGCCCTGACAGGGGTGTACTTGGAAACACCATATATTTT
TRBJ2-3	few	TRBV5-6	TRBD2	CASSPLAGLDTQYF	TGTGCCAGCAGCCCACTAGCGGGATTAGATACGCAGTATTTT
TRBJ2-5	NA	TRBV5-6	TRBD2	CASSVRLAGGVETQYF	TGTGCCAGCAGCGTCAGACTAGCGGGAGGGGTAGAGACCCAGTACTTC
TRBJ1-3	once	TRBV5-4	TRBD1	CASSRDRETGNTIYF	TGTGCCAGCAGCAGGGACAGGGAGACTGGAAACACCATATATTTT
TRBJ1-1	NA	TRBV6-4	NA	CASSLTGRTEAFF	TGTGCCAGCAGCCTGACAGGACGCACTGAAGCTTTCTTT
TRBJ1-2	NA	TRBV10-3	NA	CAIRVDTNYGYTF	TGTGCCATCAGGGTAGACACCAACTATGGCTACACCTTC
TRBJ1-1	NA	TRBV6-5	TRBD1	CASSSRQGLVNTEAFF	TGTGCCAGCAGTTCCAGACAGGGGTTAGTGAACACTGAAGCTTTCTTT
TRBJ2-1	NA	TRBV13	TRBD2	CASSFSLAGGNYNEQFF	TGTGCCAGCAGCTTCTCGTTAGCGGGAGGGAACTACAATGAGCAGTTCTTC
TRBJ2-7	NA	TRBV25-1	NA	CASSEWRAGSYEQYF	TGTGCCAGCAGTGAATGGAGGGCAGGGTCCTACGAGCAGTACTTC
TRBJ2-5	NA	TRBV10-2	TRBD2	CASSEPGLAGSPWETQYF	TGCGCCAGCAGTGAGCCGGGGCTAGCGGGGAGCCCATGGGAGACCCAGTACTTC
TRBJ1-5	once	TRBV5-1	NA	CASSLAHRDKTQPQHF	TGCGCCAGCAGCTTGGCCCACAGGGATAAGACTCAGCCCCAGCATTTT
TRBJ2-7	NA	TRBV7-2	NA	CASSLEPRYEQYF	TGTGCCAGCAGCTTAGAGCCCCGCTACGAGCAGTACTTC
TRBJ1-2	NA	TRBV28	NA	CASSLMGARYYGYTF	TGTGCCAGCAGTTTAATGGGGGCGCGCTACTATGGCTACACCTTC
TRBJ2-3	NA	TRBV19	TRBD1	CASRQGADTQYF	TGTGCCAGTAGACAGGGGGCAGATACGCAGTATTTT
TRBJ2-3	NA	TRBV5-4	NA	CASSLAIGLGTQYF	TGTGCCAGCAGCTTGGCCATTGGTCTAGGTACGCAGTATTTT
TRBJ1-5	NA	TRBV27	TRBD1	CASSLSPGGGQPQHF	TGTGCCAGCAGTTTATCCCCAGGGGGTGGTCAGCCCCAGCATTTT
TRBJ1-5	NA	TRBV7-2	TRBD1	CASSLRTGEGQPQHF	TGTGCCAGCAGCTTAAGGACAGGGGAAGGTCAGCCCCAGCATTTT
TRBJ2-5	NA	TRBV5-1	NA	CASSLVYGEAKETQYF	TGCGCCAGCAGCTTGGTATATGGGGAGGCAAAAGAGACCCAGTACTTC
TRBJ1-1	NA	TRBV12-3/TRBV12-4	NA	CASNPTGGTEAFF	TGTGCCAGCAATCCGACGGGAGGGACTGAAGCTTTCTTT
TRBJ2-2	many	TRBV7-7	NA	CASREVANTGELFF	TGTGCCAGCAGGGAGGTTGCGAACACCGGGGAGCTGTTTTTT
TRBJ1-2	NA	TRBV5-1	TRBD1	CASSLDVGTDIYGYTF	TGCGCCAGCAGCTTGGATGTAGGGACAGACATTTATGGCTACACCTTC
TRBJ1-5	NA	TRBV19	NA	CASSWGVGQPQHF	TGTGCCAGTAGTTGGGGGGTCGGTCAGCCCCAGCATTTT
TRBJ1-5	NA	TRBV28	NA	CASNYRDNQPQHF	TGTGCCAGCAATTACAGGGATAATCAGCCCCAGCATTTT
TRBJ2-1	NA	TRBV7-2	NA	CASSFRVGVDEQFF	TGTGCCAGCAGTTTTAGGGTGGGAGTCGATGAGCAGTTCTTC
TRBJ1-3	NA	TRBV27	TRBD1	CASWTGAGNTIYF	TGTGCCAGCTGGACAGGGGCTGGAAACACCATATATTTT
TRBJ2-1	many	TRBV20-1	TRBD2	CSASAQLAGDLNSYNEQFF	TGCAGTGCTAGTGCTCAACTAGCGGGAGACTTAAACTCCTACAATGAGCAGTTCTTC
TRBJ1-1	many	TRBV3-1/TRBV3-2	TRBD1	CASSQVFRQGDGTEAFF	TGTGCCAGCAGCCAAGTTTTCAGGCAGGGGGATGGCACTGAAGCTTTCTTT
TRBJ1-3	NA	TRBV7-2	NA	CASSLGGQKRNTIYF	TGTGCCAGCAGCTTAGGAGGCCAGAAACGAAACACCATATATTTT
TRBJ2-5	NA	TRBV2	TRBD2	CASSLPSGYQETQYF	TGTGCCAGCAGTCTCCCTAGCGGATATCAAGAGACCCAGTACTTC
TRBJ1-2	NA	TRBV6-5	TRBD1	CASSLTGETYYGYTF	TGTGCCAGCAGTCTCACAGGGGAGACGTACTATGGCTACACCTTC
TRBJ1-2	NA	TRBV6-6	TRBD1	CASSYDRDRPGYTF	TGTGCCAGCAGTTACGACAGGGACCGGCCTGGCTACACCTTC